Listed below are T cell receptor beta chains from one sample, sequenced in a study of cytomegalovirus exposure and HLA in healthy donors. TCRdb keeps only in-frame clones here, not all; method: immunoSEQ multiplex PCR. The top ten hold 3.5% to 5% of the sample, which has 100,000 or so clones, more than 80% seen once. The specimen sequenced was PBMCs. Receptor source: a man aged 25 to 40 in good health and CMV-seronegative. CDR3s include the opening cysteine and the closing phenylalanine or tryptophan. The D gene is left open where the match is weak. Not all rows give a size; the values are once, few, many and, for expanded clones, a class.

TGTGCCAGCTCACCAGACAGTCAGCTATCCAATCAGCCCCAGCATTTT	CASSPDSQLSNQPQHF	-	TRBV18	TRBJ1-5	-
TGTGCCTGGCGGACAGGAACGCGGACTGAAGCTTTCTTT	CAWRTGTRTEAFF	TRBD1	TRBV30	TRBJ1-1	-
TGTGCCAGCAGCAAGGGACAGGGGTACGGCTACGAGCAGTACTTC	CASSKGQGYGYEQYF	TRBD1	TRBV7-2	TRBJ2-7	few
TGTGCCAGCAGTGGAATGGGACTAGCGGGAGTCGACGAGCAGTACTTC	CASSGMGLAGVDEQYF	TRBD2	TRBV5-4	TRBJ2-7	-
TGTGCCAGCAGTTATGAGCGGGAGGCGGTCGAGCAGTACTTC	CASSYEREAVEQYF	TRBD2	TRBV6-6	TRBJ2-7	few
TGCAGCGTTGAAGAAAGGTACGGGACAGGTATCAACGAGCAGTACTTC	CSVEERYGTGINEQYF	TRBD1	TRBV29-1	TRBJ2-7	-
TGTGCCAGCAGTACAGGGTCTGGCAATGAGCAGTTCTTC	CASSTGSGNEQFF	-	TRBV11-3	TRBJ2-1	few
TGTGCCAGCTTCCCTCGGAGTAGCACAGATACGCAGTATTTT	CASFPRSSTDTQYF	-	TRBV18	TRBJ2-3	-
TGTGCCAGCAGGAACTCTTATGGCTACACCTTC	CASRNSYGYTF	-	TRBV27	TRBJ1-2	-
TGTGCCAGCAGCGCCGACAGGGACAACCACGAGCAGTACTTC	CASSADRDNHEQYF	TRBD1	TRBV5-4	TRBJ2-7	once
TGTGCCAGCAGCTTGTTTGACTCAACGCCGGATGAAAAACTGTTTTTT	CASSLFDSTPDEKLFF	-	TRBV5-6	TRBJ1-4	few
TGTGCCAGCAGTTACAATTCAGGGGTTGGAAACACCATATATTTT	CASSYNSGVGNTIYF	-	TRBV6-5	TRBJ1-3	-
TGCAGCGTTGAAGTTAACTACGAGCAGTACTTC	CSVEVNYEQYF	-	TRBV29-1	TRBJ2-7	-
TGTGCCAGCATCGGGACAGCATCGAACACCGGGGAGCTGTTTTTT	CASIGTASNTGELFF	TRBD1	TRBV2	TRBJ2-2	once
TGTGCCAGCAGCCAGGACATCACCGACGAGCAGTACTTC	CASSQDITDEQYF	-	TRBV2	TRBJ2-7	-
TGTGCCAGCACCGAGGGACTAGGGAGGGGCGAGCAGTACTTC	CASTEGLGRGEQYF	TRBD2	TRBV18	TRBJ2-7	-
TGTGCCAGCACCGCTCAGGGGGCGAACTATGGCTACACCTTC	CASTAQGANYGYTF	TRBD1	TRBV28	TRBJ1-2	-
TGTGCCAGCAGTGAAGCGAGTACAGTCCATCCCTACGAGCAGTACTTC	CASSEASTVHPYEQYF	-	TRBV2	TRBJ2-7	-
TGTGCCAGCAGCTTTTCGGGGGTAGACACTGAAGCTTTCTTT	CASSFSGVDTEAFF	-	TRBV11-1	TRBJ1-1	-
TGTGCCAGCAGTCTAGCCCTCCTTAATAGTGAAAAGGAGTATGAGCAGTTCTTC	CASSLALLNSEKEYEQFF	-	TRBV7-8	TRBJ2-1	-
TGTGCCAGCAGTGGACAGGTTAACACCGGGGAGCTGTTTTTT	CASSGQVNTGELFF	-	TRBV6-1	TRBJ2-2	-
TGCGCCAGCAGCTTGGCCTTGGCATCCGGGGGTGAAAAACTGTTTTTT	CASSLALASGGEKLFF	-	TRBV5-1	TRBJ1-4	-
TGTGCCAGCAGTAGCGGGAGATGGGGCACAGATACGCAGTATTTT	CASSSGRWGTDTQYF	TRBD2	TRBV6-4	TRBJ2-3	few
TGCAGCGTTATGACTAGCGGGGCCTACGAGCAGTACTTC	CSVMTSGAYEQYF	TRBD2	TRBV29-1	TRBJ2-7	once
TGTGCCAGCACTCCGGGACAGGGGATTTACAATGAGCAGTTCTTC	CASTPGQGIYNEQFF	TRBD1	TRBV6-5	TRBJ2-1	-
TGTGCCAGCAGCCAAGTTCAGGGAAAAAACATTCAGTACTTC	CASSQVQGKNIQYF	-	TRBV4-2	TRBJ2-4	-
TGTGCCAGCAGACGAGCGGGAGGCTCCTACGAGCAGTACTTC	CASRRAGGSYEQYF	TRBD2	TRBV13	TRBJ2-7	-
TGCAGCGTTGCGGGGGGGCCTATCTATGGCTACACCTTC	CSVAGGPIYGYTF	-	TRBV29-1	TRBJ1-2	-
TGTGCCAGCAGCCACCAGGACAGGTTGAATTCACCCCTCCACTTT	CASSHQDRLNSPLHF	TRBD1	TRBV7-9	TRBJ1-6	-
TGCGCCAGCAGTGACCTCATTGGTAGAGGGTTGGATGATCAGCCCCAGCATTTT	CASSDLIGRGLDDQPQHF	-	TRBV10-2	TRBJ1-5	-
TGTGCCAGCAGCCCGAGTGCCGGGACAGGGATCAAGGGAGAGACCCAGTACTTC	CASSPSAGTGIKGETQYF	TRBD1	TRBV11-2	TRBJ2-5	-
TGTGCCAGCAGCTTAACGCGGGCAGATACGCAGTATTTT	CASSLTRADTQYF	-	TRBV7-3	TRBJ2-3	-
TGTGCCAGCAGCTCCACAGGGGTGGGTTACGGTGAGCAGTTCTTC	CASSSTGVGYGEQFF	TRBD1	TRBV4-2	TRBJ2-1	few
TGCGCCAGCAGTGGACCTCACGGGACAGGAGCCAATGAGCAGTTCTTC	CASSGPHGTGANEQFF	TRBD1	TRBV10-1	TRBJ2-1	once
TGTGCCAGCAGCGTAGCAAGGGGCTCCTACAATGAGCAGTTCTTC	CASSVARGSYNEQFF	-	TRBV9	TRBJ2-1	once
TGCGCCAGCAGCCCCAAGCTGATTGCAACTAATGAAAAACTGTTTTTT	CASSPKLIATNEKLFF	-	TRBV5-1	TRBJ1-4	-
TGCGCCAGCAGCCAAGTCGGGGGAGGTGACACTGAAGCTTTCTTT	CASSQVGGGDTEAFF	-	TRBV4-1	TRBJ1-1	-
TGCGCCAGCAGTCTCCCAGGGGGCGCTTTCCGCTTC	CASSLPGGAFRF	TRBD1	TRBV5-1	TRBJ1-2	-
TGCAGCGTTGAGCCAGGGACTAGCGGGGGTGATGAGCAGTTCTTC	CSVEPGTSGGDEQFF	TRBD2	TRBV29-1	TRBJ2-1	-
TGTGCCTGGAGAGACCGGGACAGACCACAGCAGTTCTTC	CAWRDRDRPQQFF	TRBD1	TRBV30	TRBJ2-1	-
TGCAGTGCTCCCGCCGGGGGGACCCAGTACTTC	CSAPAGGTQYF	-	TRBV20-1	TRBJ2-5	once
TGTGCCAGCAGTTGGACAGGGCTCAATCAGCCCCAGCATTTT	CASSWTGLNQPQHF	TRBD1	TRBV28	TRBJ1-5	few
TGTGCCAGCAGCTTAGACCCCAGCGGGAGCGGCTACGAGCAGTACTTC	CASSLDPSGSGYEQYF	TRBD2	TRBV11-1	TRBJ2-7	once
TGCGCCAGCAGGTCGACACTGAACACTGAAGCTTTCTTT	CASRSTLNTEAFF	-	TRBV5-1	TRBJ1-1	-
TGTGCCAGCAGCCAACAACTAGCGGGGGAATACGAGCAGTACTTC	CASSQQLAGEYEQYF	TRBD2	TRBV4-2	TRBJ2-7	-
TGTGCCAGCAGCCAACTAACGGGGGGGATAGGCAATCAGCCCCAGCATTTT	CASSQLTGGIGNQPQHF	-	TRBV4-2	TRBJ1-5	-
TGTGCCAGCAGCTTCGCAGGGTCGGGCACTGAAGCTTTCTTT	CASSFAGSGTEAFF	-	TRBV7-2	TRBJ1-1	few
TGTGCCAGCAGTGGTGGGGGACTAGGCCAATACAATGAGCAGTTCTTC	CASSGGGLGQYNEQFF	TRBD2	TRBV2	TRBJ2-1	-
TGTGCCAGCAGCCCACGACAGGGGGACTCACCCCTCCACTTT	CASSPRQGDSPLHF	TRBD1	TRBV9	TRBJ1-6	once
TGTGCCAGCAGCAGGGGCGGTGGCACTGAAGCTTTCTTT	CASSRGGGTEAFF	-	TRBV6-1	TRBJ1-1	few
TGTGCCTGGAGTCAACTAGCCCCCTACGAGCAGTACTTC	CAWSQLAPYEQYF	-	TRBV30	TRBJ2-7	-
TGTGCCACCAGCAAGCGTCCGGTCCCGGGACTAGCGGGAAGCTACAATGAGCAGTTCTTC	CATSKRPVPGLAGSYNEQFF	TRBD2	TRBV15	TRBJ2-1	once
TGTGCCAGCAGAGCAGGGGGCTTGACTGAAGCTTTCTTT	CASRAGGLTEAFF	TRBD1	TRBV6-6	TRBJ1-1	-
TGTGCCAGCAGCCACAGGGTTGAAGCTTTCTTT	CASSHRVEAFF	-	TRBV6-6	TRBJ1-1	once
TGTGCCAGTAGTCGTGCGGCGGGGGGCGGTTACGAGCAGTACTTC	CASSRAAGGGYEQYF	TRBD2	TRBV19	TRBJ2-7	-